These 26 T cell receptor beta chains were all obtained from the same sample, sequenced in a study of T cells in Graves' hyperthyroidism and ophthalmopathy. Using RNA transcripts as the source, TCR beta CDR3 regions were amplified. Using the HTBI primer set, a first-round RT-PCR was run on the TCR CDR3. MiXCR, applied by TCRdb to the multiplex PCR reads, yields one record per CDR3 protein. The table lists about 460,000 distinct CDR3 sequences, around a fifth of them singletons. The sequencing input was blood. The source is a woman in her sixties or seventies with Graves' ophthalmopathy.

This clonotype came up a few times. The chain's CDR3 is CASQEEASTDTQYF. The CDR3 DNA sequence: TGTGCCAGCCAAGAGGAAGCTAGCACAGATACGCAGTATTTT. This chain joins TRBV2 and TRBJ2-3; D not certain. Per the germline V gene, CDR1 is SNHLY and CDR2 is FYNNEI. V was cut by 8 bases and J by 0 bases, with 12 bases left in between. The CDR3 spans 14 residues.

This clonotype occurred a few times. Written as DNA, the CDR3 is TGTGCCAGCAGCCAAGATCCGGCCTACAATGAGCAGTTCTTC. Its translation is CASSQDPAYNEQFF. The chain has TRBV3-1 and TRBJ2-1; no firm D call. The CDR3 has 14 amino acids. Germline loops: CDR1 LGHDT, CDR2 YNNKEL (reference sequence). Trimming removed 0 bases at V and 2 bases at J, with 5 bases between.

The J gene is TRBJ1-1, the V gene TRBV30; 7 bases are shared with TRBD1. V lost 3 bases and J lost 4; bases outside the gene matches: 14. CDR1 and CDR2 from the germline V gene are GTSNPN and SVGIG (reference sequence). The CDR3 extends over 16 amino acids. The CDR3 region is CAWSTLGGAGSTEAFF. CDR3 nucleotide sequence: TGTGCCTGGAGCACCCTAGGGGGCGCGGGTTCCACTGAAGCTTTCTTT. The full variable domain, completed using reference TRBV30 and TRBJ1-1, is SQTIHQWPATLVQPVGSPLSLECTVEGTSNPNLYWYRQAAGRGLQLLFYSVGIGQISSEVPQNLSASRPQDRQFILSSKKLLLSDSGFYLCAWSTLGGAGSTEAFFGQGTRLTVV.

CDR3 nucleotide sequence: TGTGCTAGTGGTACCGACTGGAGGGACGATGAAGCTTTCTTT. Translated: CASGTDWRDDEAFF. This rearrangement joins TRBV12-5 to TRBJ1-1; perhaps TRBD1 as D (5 bases). The V end was cut by 5 bases, the J end by 7 bases, with 17 bases between. From germline, CDR1 is LGHNT and CDR2 FRNRAP. This CDR3 has 14 residues. Filled out from reference TRBV12-5 and TRBJ1-1, the complete variable domain reads DARVTQTPRHKVTEMGQEVTMRCQPILGHNTVFWYRQTMMQGLELLAYFRNRAPLDDSGMPKDRFSAEMPDATLATLKIQPSEPRDSAVYFCASGTDWRDDEAFFGQGTRLTVV.

In this sample, this clonotype turned up a few times. The chain uses TRBV2 and TRBJ1-3, with TRBD1 identical over 7 bases. CDR3 size: 15 residues. Germline V lookup: CDR1 SNHLY, CDR2 FYNNEI. The V gene end was trimmed by 5 bases and the J gene end by 4 bases; junction bases not matched to a gene: 8. This chain's CDR3 is CASSTDRVGGNTIYF. The CDR3 DNA reads as TGTGCCAGCAGTACCGACAGGGTCGGGGGAAACACCATATATTTT.

CDR3 residues: CASGGEGGFTDTQYF. The CDR3 bases are TGTGCCAGCGGTGGTGAGGGAGGATTCACAGATACGCAGTATTTT. This chain joins TRBV3-1 and TRBJ2-3; maybe TRBD2 (6 bases). This CDR3 has 15 amino acids. The V gene's germline CDR1 is LGHDT and CDR2 YNNKEL (reference sequence). Trimming took off 8 bases at V and 2 bases at J, with 17 bases between the two ends.

A word on this clonotype: A much larger clone differs from this one at a single base, so this may be a read error. The chain has TRBV11-2 and TRBJ2-1; D might be TRBD2 (6 bases). V was pared by 7 bases and J by 0 bases, with 16 bases between. Germline assignment: CDR1 SGHAT and CDR2 FQNNGV. This CDR3 region has 16 residues. The CDR3 sequence is CASTYSAGNSYNEQFF. The CDR3 region has the DNA TGTGCCAGCACCTACAGTGCGGGGAACTCCTACAATGAGCAGTTCTTC.

This clonotype was recorded many times. The gene calls are TRBV7-9 and TRBJ2-5; D may correspond to TRBD1 or TRBD2 (5 bases each). The V and J ends lost 7 bases and 5 bases respectively, with 17 bases between them. Per the germline V gene, CDR1 is SEHNR and CDR2 is FQNEAQ (reference sequence). CDR3 length equals 14 residues. This CDR3 is CASTRRGPGETQYF. Here the CDR3 DNA reads TGTGCCAGCACCCGCCGGGGCCCGGGGGAGACCCAGTACTTC. The full variable domain, its missing parts supplied by reference TRBV7-9 and TRBJ2-5, is DTGVSQNPRHKITKRGQNVTFRCDPISEHNRLYWYRQTLGQGPEFLTYFQNEAQLEKSRLLSDRFSAERPKGSFSTLEIQRTEQGDSAMYLCASTRRGPGETQYFGPGTRLLVL.

This clonotype was seen only a few times. J is TRBJ2-3 and V is TRBV7-9; 10 bases align to TRBD2. V lost 5 bases, J lost 4 bases, and 15 bases stayed unmatched. The CDR3 runs to 18 residues. Germline CDR1 is SEHNR and CDR2 is FQNEAQ (reference sequence). The CDR3 bases are TGTGCCAGCAGCCTACAAGCTCGGGCTAGCGGGAGCCCAGATACGCAGTATTTT. Its protein product is CASSLQARASGSPDTQYF.

This clonotype was observed a few times. The chain employs TRBV6-5 and TRBJ2-1; a possible D gene is TRBD1 (6 bases). Germline loops: CDR1 MNHEY, CDR2 SVGAGI. CDR3 length: 13 amino acids. The V end lost 0 bases, the J end lost 7 bases, and 7 bases lay between the germline ends. As DNA, the CDR3 is TGTGCCAGCAGTTACTCCACAGGGAATGAGCAGTTCTTC. Protein: CASSYSTGNEQFF.

This clonotype was observed a few times. The CDR3 sequence: CASSHKGQPQHF. CDR3 DNA sequence: TGTGCCAGCAGCCACAAGGGCCAGCCCCAGCATTTT. The chain uses TRBV9 and TRBJ1-5; D is unclear. Per germline, CDR1 SGDLS and CDR2 YYNGEE. The CDR3 extends over 12 amino acids. V was pared by 4 bases and J by 7 bases, with 9 bases between.

The chain has TRBV6-1 and TRBJ2-1; D ambiguous. Per germline, CDR1 MNHNS and CDR2 SASEGT. V was pared by 5 bases and J by 6 bases, with 20 bases between. The CDR3 has 16 amino acids. The CDR3 protein is CASSFGALPSSNEQFF. The CDR3 nucleotides are TGTGCCAGCAGTTTTGGAGCGCTTCCCTCCAGCAATGAGCAGTTCTTC.

The chain joins TRBV5-4 to TRBJ1-5; D may be TRBD1 (5 bases). In germline, CDR1 is SGHNT, CDR2 YYREEE (reference sequence). The CDR3 is 13 residues long. V lost 5 bases, J lost 3 bases, and 9 bases lay in between. In DNA form, the CDR3 reads TGTGCCAGCAGTCGGGACTACAATCAGCCCCAGCATTTT. This sequence encodes CASSRDYNQPQHF. The full variable domain, completed using reference TRBV5-4 and TRBJ1-5, is ETGVTQSPTHLIKTRGQQVTLRCSSQSGHNTVSWYQQALGQGPQFIFQYYREEENGRGNFPPRFSGLQFPNYSSELNVNALELDDSALYLCASSRDYNQPQHFGDGTRLSIL.

This clonotype was counted only a few times. The V and J genes are TRBV18 and TRBJ1-1; D not resolved. This CDR3 is 13 amino acids long. CDR1 is KGHSH, CDR2 LQKENI, per germline. Between the trimmed V and J ends, which lost 6 bases and 3 bases, there was a span of 11 bases. In nucleotides, the CDR3 is TGTGCCAGCTCGCAAGCCGGTTACACTGAAGCTTTCTTT. Translating gives CASSQAGYTEAFF.

This clonotype was recorded a few times. This chain links TRBV9 with TRBJ2-1, with D maybe TRBD2 (5 bases). The CDR3 is 16 amino acids. Germline V gene data show CDR1 as SGDLS and CDR2 as YYNGEE. V gave up 0 bases and J gave up 0 bases, with 10 bases separating them. The CDR3 bases are TGTGCCAGCAGCGTAGCTTTAGGGAGCTCCTACAATGAGCAGTTCTTC. This codes for CASSVALGSSYNEQFF. Together with reference TRBV9 and TRBJ2-1, the CDR3 gives the full variable domain: DSGVTQTPKHLITATGQRVTLRCSPRSGDLSVYWYQQSLDQGLQFLIQYYNGEERAKGNILERFSAQQFPDLHSELNLSSLELGDSALYFCASSVALGSSYNEQFFGPGTRLTVL.

In this sample, this clonotype turned up many times. This chain connects TRBV28 to TRBJ1-2, with 11 positions matching TRBD1. Germline CDR1 reads MDHEN; CDR2 reads SYDVKM. J lost 5 bases, V lost 5 bases, and 10 bases had no gene match. The CDR3 is 16 residues long. CDR3 sequence reads: CASSDSGQGVDYGYTF. Here the CDR3 DNA reads TGTGCCAGCAGTGACTCGGGACAGGGGGTCGATTATGGCTACACCTTC.

The chain couples TRBV5-1 to TRBJ2-7, with TRBD2 matching over 10 bases. The CDR3 is 17 residues long. Per germline, CDR1 SGHRS and CDR2 YFSETQ. The trim removed 0 bases at V and 3 bases at J, leaving 9 bases unmatched. The CDR3 reads CASSLVSSGSGGYEQYF. The CDR3, as DNA: TGCGCCAGCAGCTTGGTTTCTAGCGGGAGCGGAGGCTACGAGCAGTACTTC.

The V and J genes are TRBV7-2 and TRBJ2-3; D unresolved. Trimming took 4 bases from V and 0 from J, leaving 11 bases between them. The CDR3 runs to 15 residues. Germline CDR1 SGHTA, CDR2 FQGNSA. CDR3 region: CASSSRLTSTDTQYF. The CDR3 bases are TGTGCCAGCAGCTCCCGCCTAACTAGCACAGATACGCAGTATTTT.

On this clonotype: Germline is not matched at one junction end, which may reflect a read error. The chain combines TRBV6-1 with TRBJ2-1; 9 bases agree with TRBD2. Germline CDR1 and CDR2: MNHNS and SASEGT. CDR3 size: 15 residues. The CDR3 loop reads CASRISGSSYDEQFF. The CDR3 DNA is TGTGCCAGCAGGATTAGCGGGAGCTCCTACGATGAGCAGTTCTTC.

Details on this clonotype: Its ends do not fully match the called genes, so a read error is possible. The CDR3 bases are TGCGCCAGCAACTTGGGGGGACAGCTCTCCTACAATGAGCAGTTCTTC. Translated: CASNLGGQLSYNEQFF. The genes are TRBV5-1 and TRBJ2-1; D is perhaps TRBD1 (7 bases). The CDR3 runs to 16 residues. Looked up from germline, CDR1 is SGHRS and CDR2 is YFSETQ.

This clonotype showed up just a few times. The chain recombines TRBV20-1 with TRBJ2-1, with D perhaps TRBD2 (5 bases). CDR1 is DFQATT, CDR2 SNEGSKA, per germline (reference sequence). The CDR3 consists of 14 residues. V was pared by 1 base and J by 15 bases, with 22 bases between. DNA for the CDR3: TGCAGTGCTAGAGCCCGGGATCCCCCAGGTTTTGGGTTCTTC. Protein sequence: CSARARDPPGFGFF.

This clonotype appeared a few times. The genes are TRBV5-1 and TRBJ2-7, with TRBD2 identical over 7 bases. The CDR3 is made up of 16 amino acids. Germline lookup yields CDR1 SGHRS and CDR2 YFSETQ. Trimming removed 0 bases from V and 4 bases from J; junction bases left unmatched: 10. CDR3 DNA: TGCGCCAGCAGCTTGGTTCCCTCGGGAGGATCTTACGAGCAGTACTTC. This translates into CASSLVPSGGSYEQYF.

This clonotype was seen more than once but under ten times. The V gene is TRBV5-6, the J gene TRBJ2-1; 9 bases map to TRBD1. The CDR3 has 14 amino acids. Trimming removed 4 bases from V and 10 bases from J; junction bases left unmatched: 9. The germline gives CDR1 SGHDT, CDR2 YYEEEE. The CDR3 reads CASSTGTGWGEQFF. CDR3 bases: TGTGCCAGCAGCACGGGGACAGGGTGGGGCGAGCAGTTCTTC. Full variable domain (remainder filled in from reference TRBV5-6 and TRBJ2-1): DAGVTQSPTHLIKTRGQQVTLRCSPKSGHDTVSWYQQALGQGPQFIFQYYEEEERQRGNFPDRFSGHQFPNYSSELNVNALLLGDSALYLCASSTGTGWGEQFFGPGTRLTVL.

V is TRBV4-2 and J is TRBJ2-7, with 9 bases that match TRBD1. Unmatched junction bases numbered 1, after V lost 4 bases and J lost 6 bases. Germline CDR1 and CDR2: LGHNA and YNFKEQ. This CDR3 has 12 residues. The CDR3 reads CASSRGQGEQYF. CDR3 coding DNA: TGTGCCAGCAGCCGGGGACAGGGCGAGCAGTACTTC.

This chain links TRBV6-1 with TRBJ2-3; TRBD1 or TRBD2 may be the D gene (5 bases each). The CDR3 has 17 amino acids. V lost 4 bases to trimming and J lost 4 bases, with 21 bases between them. Germline CDR1 MNHNS, CDR2 SASEGT. CDR3 in amino acids: CASSGGTGGSWPDTQYF. The DNA for the CDR3 is TGTGCCAGCAGTGGGGGGACCGGTGGCAGTTGGCCAGATACGCAGTATTTT.

The chain recombines TRBV3-1 with TRBJ1-1; D perhaps matches TRBD1 (5 bases). V was pared by 2 bases and J by 4 bases, with 11 bases between. The CDR3 is 14 residues long. Germline assignment: CDR1 LGHDT and CDR2 YNNKEL (reference sequence). The CDR3: CASSQPSGGTEAFF. CDR3 bases: TGTGCCAGCAGCCAACCCAGCGGGGGCACTGAAGCTTTCTTT.